This T cell receptor (beta chain) was sequenced in a study of blood T cell repertoires in COVID-19. Study summary: Sites in the United States, Italy and Spain provided acute and convalescent COVID-19 samples. T cells, B-cell-depleted T cells, or PBMCs supplied cDNA or gDNA.

The CDR3 spans 14 residues. The germline V gene encodes CDR1 KGHSH and CDR2 LQKENI. V shed 6 bases and J shed 4 bases, with 13 bases lying between them. Authors' data handling: Quantification of nucleated cells was approximated via reference gene primer amplification. The method was immunoSEQ multiplex PCR; TCRdb's version includes in-frame clones alone and lacks a portion of them. That table gives V, J and clone size, and the DNA gave D and trimming. The repertoire holds 160,000 or so clones, with about four fifths as singletons. The sequence derives from a man in his 60s with acute or convalescent COVID-19. Sequencing was carried out using peripheral blood. This chain connects TRBV18 to TRBJ1-5; D gene ambiguous. In DNA, the CDR3 is TGTGCCAGCTCCTCATCGGGGAGGAATCAGCCCCAGCATTTT. It codes for CASSSSGRNQPQHF.